Below are 31 T cell receptor beta chains sequenced from a single sample in a study of blood T cells in healthy people across ages (dated by TCRdb to about 2015). Library method: 5' RACE. The sequencing machine was an Illumina HiSeq 2500. A second roughly 7 to 12 cycle PCR used a sample-barcoded 5' primer and a J-beta primer mix. TCRdb reprocessing: public reads trimmed at Q25 with fastp, clones called with MiXCR, in-frame beta chains kept. Each CDR3 protein gets just one entry, which takes the most common genes and DNA from the rows behind it. The sample profile shows 1.5 million to 2 million distinct CDR3 sequences; roughly 28% of them were found once. The ten largest clones add up to 6.5% to 8.5% of the sample. The sequencing input was blood. Every receptor here comes from a woman aged 25 to 39 in good health.

This clonotype was observed a few times. The chain employs TRBV6-5 and TRBJ1-1, with TRBD1 matching 7 bases. This CDR3 has 18 amino acids. Germline values: CDR1 MNHEY, CDR2 SVGAGI. V lost 0 bases, J lost 1 base, and 11 bases stayed unmatched. This chain's CDR3 is CASSYSLRGPRKNTEAFF. CDR3 nucleotides: TGTGCCAGCAGTTACTCACTTAGGGGGCCGCGCAAGAACACTGAAGCTTTCTTT.

Turning to this clonotype: An end of the junction does not agree with germline; a read error may underlie this. The CDR3 DNA is TGTGCCAGCAGCCCCGGGAGGCGGGAGGGCCTTCGAGTCACCGAGGAGCTGTTTTTT. Protein: CASSPGRREGLRVTEELFF. V gene TRBV5-5 combines with J gene TRBJ2-2, with 9 bases matching TRBD2. Germline V lookup: CDR1 SGHKS, CDR2 YYEKEE (reference sequence). The CDR3 runs 19 residues.

CDR3 sequence (DNA): TGTGCCAGCATCCGGCAGGGGTCCGGCCGGAGTAGCTACACCTTC. Translated, it gives CASIRQGSGRSSYTF. The chain employs TRBV12-3 or TRBV12-4 and TRBJ1-2; D may be TRBD1 (6 bases). Trimming removed 7 bases from V and 9 bases from J, with 24 bases in between. The CDR3 covers 15 residues.

A word on this clonotype: Germline and junction disagree at one end, which may indicate a read error. The V call is TRBV12-3 or TRBV12-4, the J call TRBJ2-3; possible D gene TRBD2, 6 bases. The CDR3 sequence is 15 residues long. CDR3 sequence: CASSWGDLVTDTQYF. The CDR3 nucleotides read TGTGCCAGTAGTTGGGGGGATCTAGTCACAGATACGCAGTATTTT.

In this sample, this clonotype turned up many times. This chain links TRBV20-1 with TRBJ1-2; the D is unclear. V was clipped by 3 bases and J by 0 bases, with 14 bases between them. Germline V gives CDR1 DFQATT, CDR2 SNEGSKA (reference sequence). The CDR3 contains 15 residues. CDR3 protein: CSARTTVPANYGYTF. CDR3 bases: TGCAGTGCTAGGACAACTGTACCTGCTAACTATGGCTACACCTTC.

The chain has TRBV29-1 and TRBJ2-1, with no clear D. This CDR3 has 13 residues. CDR1 SQVTM and CDR2 ANQGSEA come from the germline V gene. V lost 1 base to trimming and J lost 4 bases, with 8 bases between them. The CDR3 reads CSVEVGGYNEQFF. CDR3 coding DNA: TGCAGCGTTGAAGTAGGCGGATACAATGAGCAGTTCTTC.

V gene TRBV7-9 combines with J gene TRBJ1-2; D uncertain. The CDR3 is 14 residues long. Germline assignment: CDR1 SEHNR and CDR2 FQNEAQ (reference sequence). Trimming shortened V by 4 bases and J by 7 bases, and 16 bases separated the two germline ends. The CDR3 DNA is TGTGCCAGCAGCTGCGACCAATGGAACCTTGGCTACACCTTC. Translated, it gives CASSCDQWNLGYTF. Full variable domain (missing parts from reference TRBV7-9 and TRBJ1-2): DTGVSQNPRHKITKRGQNVTFRCDPISEHNRLYWYRQTLGQGPEFLTYFQNEAQLEKSRLLSDRFSAERPKGSFSTLEIQRTEQGDSAMYLCASSCDQWNLGYTFGSGTRLTVV.

CDR3 DNA: TGTGCCAGCAGTCTTCGACAGGGCACAACCGGCTCTGGGGCCAACGTCCTGACTTTC. As protein: CASSLRQGTTGSGANVLTF. The chain carries TRBV6-1 and TRBJ2-6, with 7 bases identical to TRBD1. The length of the CDR3 is 19 residues. Unmatched junction bases numbered 13, after V lost 5 bases and J lost 0 bases. The germline gives CDR1 MNHNS, CDR2 SASEGT.

Comment on this clonotype: Sequence at one end of the junction differs from germline and may be a read error. V is TRBV9 and J is TRBJ2-7; weak D call: TRBD1 (6 bases). Germline CDR1 is SGDLS and CDR2 is YYNGEE. This CDR3 has 14 amino acids. CDR3 in DNA: TGTGCCGGCAGCGTAGATGGGGGCGCTTACGAGCAGTACTTC. Translating gives CAGSVDGGAYEQYF. The whole variable domain, remainder taken from reference TRBV9 and TRBJ2-7, is DSGVTQTPKHLITATGQRVTLRCSPRSGDLSVYWYQQSLDQGLQFLIQYYNGEERAKGNILERFSAQQFPDLHSELNLSSLELGDSALYFCAGSVDGGAYEQYFGPGTRLTVT.

As concerns this clonotype: Its ends do not fully match the called genes, so a read error is possible. The CDR3 region is CAASRGYNEQFF. CDR3 bases: TGTGCCGCCAGTAGGGGTTACAATGAGCAGTTCTTC. J is TRBJ2-1 and V is TRBV24-1; D perhaps matches TRBD1 (5 bases). CDR3 size: 12 residues. The germline gives CDR1 KGHDR, CDR2 SFDVKD.

V usage is TRBV15 and J usage is TRBJ1-5; D unclear. This CDR3 contains 16 residues. Per germline, CDR1 LNHNV and CDR2 YYDKDF (reference sequence). V lost 1 base and J 2 bases, leaving 12 bases between the germline ends. The CDR3 nucleotides read TGTGCCACCAGCAGAGGACAAAATCTGGGCAATCAGCCCCAGCATTTT. Protein product: CATSRGQNLGNQPQHF.

This clonotype was counted ten times or more. CDR3: CSVSRTGTVRGYTF. Written as DNA, the CDR3 is TGCAGCGTTAGCCGCACCGGGACGGTGAGAGGCTACACCTTC. The gene calls are TRBV29-1 and TRBJ1-2; D possibly corresponds to TRBD1 (5 bases). CDR1 is SQVTM, CDR2 ANQGSEA, per germline. The CDR3 is 14 residues long. The V gene lost 5 bases and the J gene lost 8 bases, with 21 bases spanning the gap.

There are a few counts of this clonotype. The chain employs TRBV20-1 and TRBJ1-6; D is unresolved. This CDR3 is 13 amino acids long. Germline V gives CDR1 DFQATT, CDR2 SNEGSKA (reference sequence). Deletions cut 0 bases from V and 10 bases from J, with 10 bases between. Here the CDR3 DNA reads TGCAGTGCTAGAGATCCGGGTGACTCACCCCTCCACTTT. Protein sequence: CSARDPGDSPLHF.

This chain's CDR3 is CATGPGGSYEQYF. DNA of the CDR3: TGTGCCACCGGGCCCGGGGGGAGTTACGAGCAGTACTTC. The gene calls are TRBV15 and TRBJ2-7; TRBD2 matches 7 bases. The V and J ends lost 8 bases and 4 bases, in that order; junction bases with no gene match: 8. This CDR3 has 13 amino acids. Germline V gene sequence: CDR1 LNHNV, CDR2 YYDKDF (reference sequence).

This clonotype came up a few times. The chain employs TRBV5-1 and TRBJ2-3, with TRBD2 matching 14 bases. The germline V gene has CDR1 SGHRS and CDR2 YFSETQ. There are 16 residues in the CDR3. J was trimmed by 4 bases and V by 3 bases; bases with no gene match: 4. The CDR3 sequence: CASSSGTSGGSDTQYF. The DNA of the CDR3 is TGCGCCAGCAGCTCTGGGACTAGCGGGGGCTCAGATACGCAGTATTTT.

This clonotype came up many times. The rearrangement joins TRBV29-1 to TRBJ2-7; D may be TRBD1 (5 bases). The length of the CDR3 is 15 residues. Trimming removed 1 base at V and 2 bases at J, with 15 bases between. Looked up from germline, CDR1 is SQVTM and CDR2 is ANQGSEA. Here the CDR3 DNA reads TGCAGCGTTGAAGTAGGGGCGATGCGAACCTACGAGCAGTACTTC. Its protein is CSVEVGAMRTYEQYF.

The V call is TRBV5-1, the J call TRBJ2-7; possibly TRBD1 or TRBD2 for D (5 bases each). The CDR3 loop spans 15 amino acids. The germline V gene has CDR1 SGHRS and CDR2 YFSETQ. V was cut by 3 bases and J by 4 bases, with 17 bases left in between. CDR3 sequence reads: CASSWGGGARYEQYF. The CDR3 nucleotides are TGCGCCAGCAGCTGGGGCGGAGGCGCACGGTACGAGCAGTACTTC.

This clonotype was counted between two and nine times. V and J are TRBV2 and TRBJ1-4; TRBD1 matches 8 bases. CDR3 length: 13 amino acids. Germline V gives CDR1 SNHLY, CDR2 FYNNEI. J gave up 5 bases and V 6 bases, and 2 bases lay outside the gene matches. CDR3: CASRWTGNEKLFF. In nucleotides, the CDR3 is TGTGCCAGCAGATGGACAGGGAATGAAAAACTGTTTTTT.

This chain connects TRBV12-3 or TRBV12-4 to TRBJ2-3; 10 positions agree with TRBD2. The CDR3 is made up of 16 amino acids. Trimming removed 6 bases from V and 2 bases from J; junction bases left unmatched: 8. CDR3 sequence reads: CASSPIAGGTTDTQYF. CDR3 coding DNA: TGTGCCAGCAGCCCCATAGCGGGAGGTACCACAGATACGCAGTATTTT.

This clonotype came up a few times. V is TRBV18 and J is TRBJ2-4, with D possibly called TRBD1 or TRBD2 (5 bases each). Germline V CDR1 and CDR2: KGHSH, LQKENI. This CDR3 spans 14 amino acids. Trimming pared 3 bases from V and 5 bases from J, leaving 11 bases between. Written as DNA, the CDR3 is TGTGCCAGCTCACCGGGACCGGATGAAAACATTCAGTACTTC. Encoded protein: CASSPGPDENIQYF.

The chain employs TRBV6-1 and TRBJ2-1, with 15 bases identical to TRBD2. Germline CDR1 is MNHNS and CDR2 is SASEGT. V was pared by 6 bases and J by 7 bases, with 19 bases of the junction left unmatched. The CDR3 has 20 residues. Here the CDR3 DNA reads TGTGCCAGCAGGACCCGGGGACTAGCGGGAGGTCGATATAGGTGGAATGAGCAGTTCTTC. This encodes CASRTRGLAGGRYRWNEQFF.

The sample holds many counts of this clonotype. Relative to the germline gene, one junction end is altered; a read error may explain this. V usage is TRBV5-1 and J usage is TRBJ1-5; D possibly corresponds to TRBD1 (5 bases). The CDR3 extends over 13 amino acids. Per the germline V gene, CDR1 is SGHRS and CDR2 is YFSETQ. As DNA, the CDR3 is TGTGCCAGCAGCTCGGGGCGCAATCAGCCCCAGCATTTT. Its translation: CASSSGRNQPQHF.

V gene TRBV28 combines with J gene TRBJ1-1; D is perhaps TRBD1 (6 bases). The germline V gene has CDR1 MDHEN and CDR2 SYDVKM. This CDR3 spans 13 amino acids. The V and J ends lost 8 bases and 4 bases respectively, with 14 bases between them. CDR3 sequence: CASGPTGSTEAFF. The CDR3 region has the DNA TGTGCCAGCGGTCCAACAGGGTCCACTGAAGCTTTCTTT.

J is TRBJ2-7 and V is TRBV7-2; D possibly corresponds to TRBD1 (6 bases). V shed 7 bases and J shed 3 bases, with 19 bases lying between them. The CDR3 has 15 amino acids. The germline V gene encodes CDR1 SGHTA and CDR2 FQGNSA. Written as DNA, the CDR3 is TGTGCCAGCAACGAACTCCATGGGACAAACTACGAGCAGTACTTC. It encodes CASNELHGTNYEQYF.

The sample holds many counts of this clonotype. The chain recombines TRBV7-6 with TRBJ2-1, with 9 bases that match TRBD2. V shed 5 bases and J 4 bases; nucleotides not matched to a gene: 9. This CDR3 has 16 residues. CDR1 and CDR2 from the germline V gene are SGHVS and FNYEAQ. CDR3 in DNA: TGTGCCAGCAGCGCAGGGGGGACTAGCTCGTACAATGAGCAGTTCTTC. Translated: CASSAGGTSSYNEQFF.

As concerns this clonotype: This may be a read error, as it is one base from a much larger clone. This rearrangement joins TRBV20-1 to TRBJ2-7, with a weak D call TRBD2 (6 bases). CDR1 and CDR2 from the germline V gene are DFQATT and SNEGSKA (reference sequence). V was clipped by 3 bases and J by 7 bases, with 10 bases between them. CDR3 length: 11 amino acids. Here the CDR3 DNA reads TGCAGTGCTAGCCTAGCGCAAGAGCAGTACTTC. Encoded protein: CSASLAQEQYF.

The chain carries TRBV2 and TRBJ2-5, with 9 bases that match TRBD2. Per germline, CDR1 SNHLY and CDR2 FYNNEI. The V gene end was trimmed by 4 bases and the J gene end by 4 bases; junction bases not matched to a gene: 7. CDR3 length: 15 residues. CDR3 sequence (DNA): TGTGCCAGCAGTGCCGCGAGCGGGAGGTCAGAGACCCAGTACTTC. Translation: CASSAASGRSETQYF.

This clonotype has more than one count but fewer than ten. The gene calls are TRBV25-1 and TRBJ2-7, with a tentative D call TRBD2 (6 bases). The CDR3 runs 13 residues. Germline assignment: CDR1 MGHDK and CDR2 SYGVNS. V lost 4 bases and J lost 5, with 12 bases in between. The CDR3 loop is CASSVAGFNEQYF. CDR3 in DNA: TGTGCCAGCAGTGTGGCGGGATTCAACGAGCAGTACTTC.

Only a few counts were recorded for this clonotype. V and J are TRBV5-5 and TRBJ2-1, with a tentative D call TRBD2 (6 bases). This CDR3 is built from 12 residues. V shed 3 bases and J shed 8 bases, with 9 bases lying between them. Germline V gene sequence: CDR1 SGHKS, CDR2 YYEKEE (reference sequence). CDR3 sequence: CASSWGVYEQFF. DNA for the CDR3: TGTGCCAGCAGCTGGGGGGTTTATGAGCAGTTCTTC.

As to this clonotype: The conserved closing phenylalanine or tryptophan is absent in this CDR3, likely reflecting a read error. The rearrangement links TRBV18 to TRBJ2-1; TRBD2 aligns across 11 bases. Germline CDR1 reads KGHSH; CDR2 reads LQKENI. Germline trimming cut 2 bases from V and 10 bases from J; bases unmatched to any gene: 13. This CDR3 is built from 17 residues. The DNA for the CDR3 is TGTGCCAGCTCACCATTTGAGACTAGCGGGGTCGTTGGGGAGCAGTTCGTC. It yields the protein CASSPFETSGVVGEQFV.

In this sample, this clonotype turned up once. The V gene is TRBV5-1, the J gene TRBJ2-7, with a tentative D call TRBD2 (5 bases). Trimming stripped 2 bases from V and 6 bases from J, with 12 bases between. CDR1 is SGHRS and CDR2 is YFSETQ in the germline V gene. The CDR3 loop spans 13 amino acids. The chain's CDR3 is CASSFPDRGEQYF. The CDR3 bases are TGCGCCAGCAGCTTCCCGGATCGGGGCGAGCAGTACTTC. Variable domain in full (rest from reference TRBV5-1 and TRBJ2-7): KAGVTQTPRYLIKTRGQQVTLSCSPISGHRSVSWYQQTPGQGLQFLFEYFSETQRNKGNFPGRFSGRQFSNSRSEMNVSTLELGDSALYLCASSFPDRGEQYFGPGTRLTVT.